A single sample is the source of the 22 T cell receptor beta chains below, sequenced in a study of T cells in localized non-small cell lung cancer. Assay used: immunoSEQ multiplex PCR; TCRdb lists only in-frame clones, some missing. Counted here are about 82,000 clones, roughly 75% occurring once; the ten biggest clones make up roughly 21%. The sequences come from PBMCs, collected before any cancer treatment. The origin of the receptors is a man aged 40 to 75 with stage II squamous cell lung carcinoma.

The chain carries TRBV7-9 and TRBJ1-3; tentative D call: TRBD1 (5 bases). Per germline, CDR1 SEHNR and CDR2 FQNEAQ (reference sequence). V gave up 4 bases and J gave up 3 bases, with 13 bases separating them. The CDR3 sequence is 15 residues long. The CDR3 nucleotides are TGTGCCAGCAGCTCTCCAGGCAGGGATGGAAACACCATATATTTT. Residues: CASSSPGRDGNTIYF.

This clone has only a few counts. The chain joins TRBV7-9 to TRBJ1-2; 8 positions agree with TRBD1. The V segment lost 4 bases and the J segment 2 bases; nucleotides outside the gene matches: 9. This CDR3 is built from 16 residues. The germline gives CDR1 SEHNR, CDR2 FQNEAQ (reference sequence). The CDR3 sequence is CASSSTRTGTNYGYTF. CDR3 coding DNA: TGTGCCAGCAGCTCCACCCGGACAGGGACAAACTATGGCTACACCTTC.

The chain carries TRBV6-5 and TRBJ1-2; the match to TRBD1 covers 7 bases. Germline loops: CDR1 MNHEY, CDR2 SVGAGI. V trimming: 8 bases; J trimming: 4 bases; junction bases outside the gene matches: 10. The length of the CDR3 is 14 residues. The CDR3 DNA sequence: TGTGCCAGCGGCCAAATCGGGACAGCCTATGGCTACACCTTC. Amino acid sequence: CASGQIGTAYGYTF.

This clone was found once. CDR3 in amino acids: CASSFGRSSYEQYF. The CDR3 bases are TGTGCCAGCAGCTTTGGCAGGAGCTCCTACGAGCAGTACTTC. The chain employs TRBV5-8 and TRBJ2-7; D is undetermined. In germline, CDR1 is SGHTS, CDR2 YDEGEE. The CDR3 covers 14 residues. Trimming left V 2 bases short and J 0 bases short, with 9 bases between.

The chain carries TRBV18 and TRBJ1-5; TRBD1 matches 8 bases. The CDR3 is 16 amino acids. V shed 0 bases and J 6 bases; nucleotides not matched to a gene: 7. Germline assignment: CDR1 KGHSH and CDR2 LQKENI. CDR3 sequence (DNA): TGTGCCAGCTCACCACCCGGACCAGGGGGCTTTCAGCCCCAGCATTTT. Protein product: CASSPPGPGGFQPQHF.

CDR3 DNA: TGCGCCAGCAGCCAACCCGGGGAAAAACTGTTTTTT. Protein: CASSQPGEKLFF. The rearrangement joins TRBV4-1 to TRBJ1-4, with D unresolved. From germline, CDR1 is MGHRA and CDR2 YSYEKL. The CDR3 has 12 residues. Trimming left V 2 bases short and J 8 bases short, with 6 bases between.

This rearrangement joins TRBV4-1 to TRBJ1-5, with unresolved D. CDR1 and CDR2 (germline): MGHRA, YSYEKL. V was shortened by 5 bases and J by 11 bases, with 19 bases between the two germline ends. The CDR3 is 14 amino acids. The CDR3 protein is CASSETTSLPAQHF. CDR3 DNA: TGCGCCAGCAGCGAGACCACGAGCCTGCCAGCCCAGCATTTT.

The CDR3 nucleotides read TGTGCCAGCCTAGAAGGGACAGGAAAAACAGATACGCAGTATTTT. Translation: CASLEGTGKTDTQYF. The chain joins TRBV28 to TRBJ2-3; 8 bases align to TRBD1. V shed 8 bases and J 3 bases; nucleotides not matched to a gene: 10. The CDR3 length is 15 residues. In germline, CDR1 is MDHEN, CDR2 SYDVKM.

This clone was detected ten times or more. The rearrangement joins TRBV28 to TRBJ1-3, with D perhaps TRBD1 (5 bases). The CDR3 sequence is 16 residues long. In germline, CDR1 is MDHEN, CDR2 SYDVKM. V was clipped by 5 bases and J by 4 bases, with 18 bases between them. CDR3 DNA sequence: TGTGCCAGCAGTCCGGGACTGATCCTGTCCGGAAACACCATATATTTT. Translating it yields CASSPGLILSGNTIYF.

The chain recombines TRBV5-4 with TRBJ2-5; a weak D match, TRBD2 (5 bases). Trimming pared 1 base from V and 8 bases from J, leaving 15 bases between. There are 14 residues in the CDR3. Germline V gene sequence: CDR1 SGHNT, CDR2 YYREEE (reference sequence). CDR3 in DNA: TGTGCCAGCAGCTTGTCCGGGAACATAGGAACCCAGTACTTC. It is translated as CASSLSGNIGTQYF.

The chain couples TRBV30 to TRBJ2-1, with D perhaps TRBD2 (7 bases). V gave up 3 bases and J gave up 0 bases, with 18 bases separating them. The CDR3 runs to 17 residues. Germline lookup yields CDR1 GTSNPN and CDR2 SVGIG (reference sequence). CDR3 protein: CAWSPFRGAYSYNEQFF. The DNA of the CDR3 is TGTGCCTGGAGCCCCTTTCGGGGGGCCTACTCCTACAATGAGCAGTTCTTC.

The chain is built from TRBV14 and TRBJ1-1; possible D gene TRBD1, 6 bases. The ends were cut back, 4 bases at V and 4 bases at J, with 10 bases in the middle. The CDR3 extends over 13 amino acids. Germline CDR1 reads SGHDN; CDR2 reads FVKESK. In nucleotides, the CDR3 is TGTGCCAGCAGCCGGGGCAGGGGCACTGAAGCTTTCTTT. This encodes CASSRGRGTEAFF.

This clone came up a few times. The chain is built from TRBV7-3 and TRBJ1-1, with no clear D. The CDR3 is 13 residues long. CDR1 SGHTA and CDR2 FQGTGA come from the germline V gene. V shed 2 bases and J shed 2 bases, with 6 bases lying between them. The CDR3 sequence is CASSLRGNTEAFF. Here the CDR3 DNA reads TGTGCCAGCAGCTTACGGGGAAACACTGAAGCTTTCTTT.

This chain connects TRBV6-1 to TRBJ2-7, with D perhaps matching TRBD2 (6 bases). The V gene lost 4 bases and the J gene lost 0 bases, with 19 bases spanning the gap. The V gene's germline CDR1 is MNHNS and CDR2 SASEGT. This CDR3 has 17 residues. The CDR3 protein is CASSGPPFMRDSYEQYF. The CDR3 DNA is TGTGCCAGCAGTGGACCTCCATTTATGCGGGACTCCTACGAGCAGTACTTC.

The chain carries TRBV6-5 and TRBJ2-4, with D maybe TRBD1 (8 bases). This CDR3 spans 14 amino acids. The V end was cut by 5 bases, the J end by 4 bases, with 12 bases between. Germline CDR1 is MNHEY and CDR2 is SVGAGI. CDR3 protein: CASSEQGGKNIQYF. The DNA of the CDR3 is TGTGCCAGCAGTGAACAGGGGGGGAAAAACATTCAGTACTTC.

The CDR3 nucleotides read TGTGCCAGCAGCTTCCAAACAGATAATTCACCCCTCCACTTT. Translated: CASSFQTDNSPLHF. This chain joins TRBV5-6 and TRBJ1-6; D ambiguous. The V end was cut by 2 bases, the J end by 5 bases, with 8 bases between. The germline V gene encodes CDR1 SGHDT and CDR2 YYEEEE. The CDR3 totals 14 residues.

The chain couples TRBV5-1 to TRBJ2-3; TRBD2 aligns across 9 bases. V was pared by 10 bases and J by 4 bases, with 10 bases of the junction left unmatched. CDR1 and CDR2 (germline): SGHRS, YFSETQ. There are 14 residues in the CDR3. The CDR3 here is CAGGSGSPADTQYF. As DNA, the CDR3 is TGCGCCGGTGGTAGCGGGAGTCCCGCAGATACGCAGTATTTT.

J is TRBJ2-2 and V is TRBV28; 8 nucleotides align to TRBD1. The CDR3 extends over 18 amino acids. CDR1 and CDR2 (germline): MDHEN, SYDVKM. The J segment lost 0 bases and the V segment lost 2 bases, leaving 8 bases of the junction unmatched. This CDR3 is CASSLRGARGPNTGELFF. CDR3 sequence (DNA): TGTGCCAGCAGTTTAAGGGGAGCCAGGGGGCCGAACACCGGGGAGCTGTTTTTT. Full variable domain (outside the CDR3, taken from reference TRBV28 and TRBJ2-2): DVKVTQSSRYLVKRTGEKVFLECVQDMDHENMFWYRQDPGLGLRLIYFSYDVKMKEKGDIPEGYSVSREKKERFSLILESASTNQTSMYLCASSLRGARGPNTGELFFGEGSRLTVL.

This clone was detected once. The genes are TRBV7-2 and TRBJ2-1; D possibly corresponds to TRBD2 (6 bases). This CDR3 has 18 residues. Trimming left V 3 bases short and J 0 bases short, with 18 bases between. Germline V gene lookup returns CDR1 SGHTA and CDR2 FQGNSA. The CDR3 DNA is TGTGCCAGCAGCTTGGGCCCCCCGGGACTTTCCTCCTACAATGAGCAGTTCTTC. It codes for CASSLGPPGLSSYNEQFF.

The CDR3 is CASSPGAYEQYF. The CDR3 bases are TGTGCCAGCAGCCCAGGGGCCTACGAGCAGTACTTC. The rearrangement links TRBV2 to TRBJ2-7, with a tentative D call TRBD1 (6 bases). Germline CDR1 and CDR2: SNHLY and FYNNEI. The ends were cut back, 6 bases at V and 2 bases at J, with 8 bases in the middle. This CDR3 contains 12 residues.

In nucleotides, the CDR3 is TGCAGCGGGGGGGACAGGGCTGCAGATACGCAGTATTTT. Amino acid sequence: CSGGDRAADTQYF. The chain couples TRBV29-1 to TRBJ2-3; 9 bases are shared with TRBD1. The CDR3 is made up of 13 amino acids. Germline loops: CDR1 SQVTM, CDR2 ANQGSEA. V shed 7 bases and J 4 bases; nucleotides not matched to a gene: 6.

The chain uses TRBV5-5 and TRBJ1-4; D gene uncertain. In germline, CDR1 is SGHKS, CDR2 YYEKEE (reference sequence). The CDR3 covers 12 residues. The V gene lost 0 bases and the J gene lost 4 bases, with 1 base spanning the gap. The CDR3 nucleotides are TGTGCCAGCAGCTTGGGTAATGAAAAACTGTTTTTT. As protein: CASSLGNEKLFF.